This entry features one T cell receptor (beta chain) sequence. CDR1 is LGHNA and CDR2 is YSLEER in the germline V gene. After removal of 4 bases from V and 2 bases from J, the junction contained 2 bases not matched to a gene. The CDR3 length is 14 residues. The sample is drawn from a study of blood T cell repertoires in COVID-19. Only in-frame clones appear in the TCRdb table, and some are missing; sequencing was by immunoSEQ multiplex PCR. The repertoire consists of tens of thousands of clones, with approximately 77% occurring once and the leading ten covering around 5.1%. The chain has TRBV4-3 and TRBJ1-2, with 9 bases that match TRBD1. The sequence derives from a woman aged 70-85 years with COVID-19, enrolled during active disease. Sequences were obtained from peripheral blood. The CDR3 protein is CASSLGTGNYGYTF. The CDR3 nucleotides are TGCGCCAGCAGCCTCGGGACAGGGAACTATGGCTACACCTTC.